Following are 26 T cell receptor beta chains from one sample sequenced in a study of blood T cell repertoires in COVID-19. Clones were read by immunoSEQ multiplex PCR, and TCRdb kept only the in-frame ones, dropping some. The sample lists about 140,000 clones; just under 85% were seen once. Sequenced: PBMCs or T cells enriched from blood (not recorded which). The receptor set was obtained from a woman in her forties or fifties with acute COVID-19.

This clone was seen only a few times. The rearrangement links TRBV27 to TRBJ1-4; D gene unclear. Germline V lookup: CDR1 MNHEY, CDR2 SMNVEV (reference sequence). V gave up 8 bases and J gave up 3 bases, with 22 bases separating them. The length of the CDR3 is 17 residues. The CDR3 sequence: CASADVGRGLSNEKLFF. The CDR3 bases are TGTGCCAGCGCTGACGTGGGCCGGGGTCTTTCTAATGAAAAACTGTTTTTT.

The chain links TRBV20-1 to TRBJ1-4; D unresolved. CDR1 and CDR2 (germline): DFQATT, SNEGSKA (reference sequence). This CDR3 comprises 11 residues. The V and J ends lost 5 bases and 4 bases respectively, with 5 bases between them. CDR3 region: CSAGRNEKLFF. In nucleotides, the CDR3 is TGCAGTGCTGGCCGTAATGAAAAACTGTTTTTT.

Of note for this clone: A single base separates this from a much larger clone, so it may be a read error. The gene calls are TRBV7-2 and TRBJ1-1; 7 positions agree with TRBD1. V lost 2 bases to trimming and J lost 3 bases; unmatched junction nucleotides: 0. Germline V CDR1 and CDR2: SGHTA, FQGNSA. The length of the CDR3 is 13 residues. The DNA for the CDR3 is TGTGCCAGCAGCTTACAGGGGGACACTGAAGCTTTCTTT. Its protein is CASSLQGDTEAFF.

This chain joins TRBV7-2 and TRBJ1-4; no reliable D call. With 0 bases removed from V and 4 bases from J, the gap between germline ends came to 3 bases. Germline assignment: CDR1 SGHTA and CDR2 FQGNSA. CDR3 length: 13 amino acids. CDR3 region: CASSLALNEKLFF. The CDR3 nucleotides read TGTGCCAGCAGCTTAGCCCTTAATGAAAAACTGTTTTTT. Based on the CDR3 plus reference TRBV7-2 and TRBJ1-4, the full variable domain is GAGVSQSPSNKVTEKGKDVELRCDPISGHTALYWYRQSLGQGLEFLIYFQGNSAPDKSGLPSDRFSAERTGGSVSTLTIQRTQQEDSAVYLCASSLALNEKLFFGSGTQLSVL.

The rearrangement links TRBV5-4 to TRBJ2-3; 8 positions match TRBD2. With 3 bases clipped from V and 4 bases from J, the junction kept 7 bases outside the gene matches. CDR1 and CDR2 from the germline V gene are SGHNT and YYREEE (reference sequence). CDR3 size: 15 residues. CDR3 region: CASSSSSGSSDTQYF. CDR3 in DNA: TGTGCCAGCAGCTCTTCTAGCGGGTCATCAGATACGCAGTATTTT.

The V and J genes are TRBV6-2 or TRBV6-3 and TRBJ2-3, with D unresolved. The CDR3 contains 15 residues. The germline V and J ends were trimmed by 0 bases and 2 bases, with 9 bases remaining between them. Germline CDR1 and CDR2: MNHEY and SVGEGT. CDR3 in DNA: TGTGCCAGCAGTTACTCGATCAGTATCACAGATACGCAGTATTTT. Residues: CASSYSISITDTQYF.

The genes are TRBV3-1 (or the pseudogene TRBV3-2) and TRBJ2-7; 10 bases align to TRBD2. CDR3 length equals 21 residues. Germline V CDR1 and CDR2: LGHDT, YNNKEL (reference sequence). Losses at the gene ends were 0 bases for V and 3 bases for J; bases not matched to a gene: 20. The DNA of the CDR3 is TGTGCCAGCAGCCAAGATCTGAGGGGCTCTAGCGGGAGCCGGGGAAGCTACGAGCAGTACTTC. It translates to CASSQDLRGSSGSRGSYEQYF.

The chain joins TRBV6-2 or TRBV6-3 to TRBJ2-1, with 11 bases that match TRBD2. This CDR3 has 18 residues. Per the germline V gene, CDR1 is MNHEY and CDR2 is SVGEGT. After removal of 2 bases from V and 4 bases from J, the junction contained 10 bases not matched to a gene. The CDR3 region is CASSYRLAGGSPYNEQFF. CDR3 DNA sequence: TGTGCCAGCAGTTACCGGCTAGCGGGAGGTTCCCCGTACAATGAGCAGTTCTTC.

The CDR3 loop reads CASSMVSTGTDTQYF. For the CDR3, the DNA is TGTGCCAGTAGTATGGTCTCTACCGGCACAGATACGCAGTATTTT. V and J are TRBV19 and TRBJ2-3; D remains ambiguous. Germline V gene data show CDR1 as LNHDA and CDR2 as SQIVND (reference sequence). The CDR3 spans 15 residues. Trimming took 3 bases from V and 1 from J, leaving 11 bases between them.

The chain couples TRBV19 to TRBJ2-5; 10 nucleotides agree with TRBD2. The CDR3 runs to 16 residues. V was pared by 1 base and J by 4 bases, with 6 bases of the junction left unmatched. CDR1 is LNHDA and CDR2 is SQIVND in the germline V gene (reference sequence). The CDR3 DNA sequence: TGTGCCAGTAGTATAGGCGCTAGCGGGAGTCCAGAGACCCAGTACTTC. Its translation is CASSIGASGSPETQYF.

In this sample, this clone turned up a few times. The DNA of the CDR3 is TGCGCCAGCAGCCAAACCCGATGGCCAGGGGGCCGCGACGAGCAGTACTTC. Translated: CASSQTRWPGGRDEQYF. The rearrangement links TRBV4-3 to TRBJ2-7; TRBD1 matches at 8 bases. The ends lost 2 bases at V and 5 bases at J; junction bases unmatched: 14. Germline V gene data show CDR1 as LGHNA and CDR2 as YSLEER. This CDR3 has 17 residues.

The chain recombines TRBV5-1 with TRBJ2-3; 9 positions agree with TRBD2. J gave up 0 bases and V 6 bases, and 2 bases lay outside the gene matches. The CDR3 length is 14 residues. CDR1 and CDR2 (germline): SGHRS, YFSETQ. CDR3 sequence (DNA): TGCGCCAGCAAGACTAGCGGAAGCACAGATACGCAGTATTTT. This encodes CASKTSGSTDTQYF.

The rearrangement uses TRBV18 and TRBJ2-5; no firm D call. This CDR3 is 16 amino acids long. V lost 5 bases and J lost 1, with 17 bases in between. From germline, CDR1 is KGHSH and CDR2 LQKENI. CDR3 loop: CASSEQAQSRQETQYF. CDR3 coding DNA: TGTGCCAGCTCAGAGCAAGCTCAATCGCGCCAAGAGACCCAGTACTTC.

The chain employs TRBV5-6 and TRBJ1-5; 7 bases align to TRBD1. V dropped 3 bases and J dropped 2; count of bases not matched to a gene: 5. Germline CDR1 SGHDT, CDR2 YYEEEE. This CDR3 spans 15 amino acids. CDR3 bases: TGTGCCAGCAGCTCCGGGCAGGGGGGCAATCAGCCCCAGCATTTT. Its protein product is CASSSGQGGNQPQHF.

This clone was counted once. V usage is TRBV9 and J usage is TRBJ2-1; 7 bases agree with TRBD2. The CDR3 runs 16 residues. CDR1 and CDR2 from the germline V gene are SGDLS and YYNGEE. V lost 0 bases, J lost 6 bases, and 9 bases stayed unmatched. CDR3 protein: CASSVVAGAMGNEQFF. CDR3 bases: TGTGCCAGCAGCGTAGTGGCGGGAGCGATGGGCAATGAGCAGTTCTTC.

The rearrangement links TRBV10-2 to TRBJ1-4; 8 nucleotides agree with TRBD1. The CDR3 has 13 amino acids. Trimming cost V 9 bases and J 8 bases; bases outside gene matches: 8. From germline, CDR1 is WSHSY and CDR2 SAAADI. The CDR3 DNA reads TGCGCCAGTACGACAGGGGCTGGGGAAAAACTGTTTTTT. Protein: CASTTGAGEKLFF.

The genes are TRBV14 and TRBJ1-6; 7 bases fit TRBD1. The CDR3 length is 18 residues. Trimming cost V 4 bases and J 0 bases; bases outside gene matches: 9. CDR1 is SGHDN, CDR2 FVKESK, per germline. The CDR3 nucleotides are TGTGCCAGCAGCCGCCGGGGGACAGCGAGCTCCTATAATTCACCCCTCCACTTT. This encodes CASSRRGTASSYNSPLHF.

J is TRBJ1-5 and V is TRBV2, with no clear D. V lost 4 bases to trimming and J lost 0 bases, with 13 bases between them. This CDR3 has 16 residues. Germline V CDR1 and CDR2: SNHLY, FYNNEI. The CDR3: CASSGIGGYSNQPQHF. The CDR3, as DNA: TGTGCCAGCAGTGGGATTGGAGGGTATAGCAATCAGCCCCAGCATTTT.

The V and J genes are TRBV4-3 and TRBJ2-1; maybe TRBD2 (7 bases). Germline V gives CDR1 LGHNA, CDR2 YSLEER. CDR3 length: 15 residues. V was clipped by 0 bases and J by 6 bases, with 12 bases between them. For the CDR3, the DNA is TGCGCCAGCAGCCAAGATGGACTAGGGGGCAATGAGCAGTTCTTC. Its translation is CASSQDGLGGNEQFF.

The chain is built from TRBV5-4 and TRBJ2-7, with 7 bases aligning to TRBD2. Trimming removed 7 bases from V and 2 bases from J; junction bases left unmatched: 6. The CDR3 is 13 amino acids. In germline, CDR1 is SGHNT, CDR2 YYREEE (reference sequence). The CDR3 DNA reads TGTGCCAGCCGATCGGCGGGAGCCTACGAGCAGTACTTC. Its protein product is CASRSAGAYEQYF.

The rearrangement joins TRBV6-1 to TRBJ2-2; D possibly corresponds to TRBD2 (5 bases). The germline V gene encodes CDR1 MNHNS and CDR2 SASEGT. Between the trimmed V and J ends, which lost 2 bases and 7 bases, there was a span of 11 bases. The CDR3 spans 14 residues. The DNA for the CDR3 is TGTGCCAGCAGTGAACCGGCCGGAGGCGGGGAGCTGTTTTTT. It translates to CASSEPAGGGELFF.

About this clone: One end of the junction does not line up with germline, which may come from a read error. This chain links TRBV6-6 with TRBJ1-5; no clear D gene. This CDR3 spans 11 amino acids. Germline V CDR1 and CDR2: MNHNY, SVGAGI (reference sequence). CDR3 loop: CASSYGQLQHF. The CDR3 DNA follows: TGTGCCAGCAGTTACGGGCAGCTCCAGCATTTT.

The chain recombines TRBV7-9 with TRBJ1-5, with D maybe TRBD1 (5 bases). V was cut by 0 bases and J by 0 bases, with 6 bases left in between. This CDR3 region has 15 residues. The germline V gene encodes CDR1 SEHNR and CDR2 FQNEAQ (reference sequence). CDR3 sequence: CASSLAGDSNQPQHF. As DNA, the CDR3 is TGTGCCAGCAGCTTAGCAGGGGATAGCAATCAGCCCCAGCATTTT. Full variable domain (remainder filled in from reference TRBV7-9 and TRBJ1-5): DTGVSQNPRHKITKRGQNVTFRCDPISEHNRLYWYRQTLGQGPEFLTYFQNEAQLEKSRLLSDRFSAERPKGSFSTLEIQRTEQGDSAMYLCASSLAGDSNQPQHFGDGTRLSIL.

The chain joins TRBV28 to TRBJ1-4; the D is unclear. The CDR3 loop spans 13 amino acids. The germline gives CDR1 MDHEN, CDR2 SYDVKM. Trimming removed 6 bases at V and 4 bases at J, with 9 bases between. This CDR3 is CASRSGGNEKLFF. CDR3 DNA sequence: TGTGCCAGCAGGTCGGGTGGTAATGAAAAACTGTTTTTT.

The rearrangement joins TRBV7-6 to TRBJ1-2; a possible D gene is TRBD1 (5 bases). The CDR3 loop spans 12 amino acids. The germline V gene has CDR1 SGHVS and CDR2 FNYEAQ. Deletions cut 1 base from V and 5 bases from J, with 5 bases between. The CDR3 protein is CASSLEGYGYTF. The CDR3 nucleotides read TGTGCCAGCAGCTTAGAGGGGTATGGCTACACCTTC.

The V and J genes are TRBV7-6 and TRBJ1-1; TRBD1 matches at 8 bases. CDR3 length: 14 amino acids. After removal of 4 bases from V and 8 bases from J, the junction contained 9 bases not matched to a gene. Germline assignment: CDR1 SGHVS and CDR2 FNYEAQ. The CDR3 sequence: CASSSGQGWVEAFF. The CDR3 nucleotides are TGTGCCAGCAGCTCTGGACAGGGTTGGGTAGAAGCTTTCTTT.